These 4 T cell receptor beta chains came from one sample sequenced in a study of OX40 agonist ivuxolimab in advanced cancers. The method was immunoSEQ multiplex PCR; TCRdb's version includes in-frame clones alone and lacks a portion of them. The table shows 20,000 to 30,000 clones, with 83% occurring only once. This sample comprised CD4+ or CD8+ T cells sorted from blood, obtained in a trial of the OX40 agonist ivuxolimab. The origin of the receptors is an adult with an advanced solid tumor such as melanoma, head and neck, liver or kidney cancer.

This chain connects TRBV27 to TRBJ2-1; D is possibly TRBD2 (5 bases). The V gene lost 0 bases and the J gene lost 7 bases, with 19 bases spanning the gap. The CDR3 is 17 residues long. Germline loops: CDR1 MNHEY, CDR2 SMNVEV (reference sequence). CDR3 amino acids: CASSLSKGDFPENEQFF. CDR3 DNA sequence: TGTGCCAGCAGTTTATCTAAGGGAGATTTCCCAGAGAATGAGCAGTTCTTC.

V usage is TRBV10-2 and J usage is TRBJ2-3, with a weak D call TRBD2 (7 bases). Germline CDR1 and CDR2: WSHSY and SAAADI. The CDR3 is 15 residues long. V was cut by 8 bases and J by 3 bases, with 18 bases left in between. Here the CDR3 DNA reads TGCGCCAGCGGGGGGGCTAGCGTCGGGACAGATACGCAGTATTTT. Protein: CASGGASVGTDTQYF.

The chain is built from TRBV23-1 and TRBJ2-3; 7 bases agree with TRBD2. TRBV23-1 is an open reading frame, and its role is uncertain. The CDR3 is 18 amino acids. V was clipped by 0 bases and J by 3 bases; unmatched bases: 12. CDR3 DNA sequence: TGCGCCAGCAGTCAATCGCAAGGCTCGGTACTAGCGACAGATACGCAGTATTTT. Its protein is CASSQSQGSVLATDTQYF.

The chain uses TRBV27 and TRBJ2-6; TRBD2 is a possible D gene (6 bases). The length of the CDR3 is 16 residues. Trimming left V 6 bases short and J 4 bases short, with 16 bases between. Germline values: CDR1 MNHEY, CDR2 SMNVEV (reference sequence). The CDR3 protein is CASRPDGGEGANVLTF. The CDR3 nucleotides are TGTGCCAGCAGGCCAGACGGGGGAGAAGGGGCCAACGTCCTGACTTTC.